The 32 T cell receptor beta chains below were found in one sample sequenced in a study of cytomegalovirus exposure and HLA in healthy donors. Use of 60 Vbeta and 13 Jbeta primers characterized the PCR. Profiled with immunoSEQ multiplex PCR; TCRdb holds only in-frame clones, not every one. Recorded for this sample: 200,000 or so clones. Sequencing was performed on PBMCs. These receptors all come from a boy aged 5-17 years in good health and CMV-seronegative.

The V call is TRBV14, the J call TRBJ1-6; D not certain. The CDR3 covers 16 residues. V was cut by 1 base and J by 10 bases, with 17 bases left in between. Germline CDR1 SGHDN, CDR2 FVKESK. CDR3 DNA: TGTGCCAGCAGCCAAGTATTCCCCAGGTCAGCCTCACCCCTCCACTTT. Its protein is CASSQVFPRSASPLHF.

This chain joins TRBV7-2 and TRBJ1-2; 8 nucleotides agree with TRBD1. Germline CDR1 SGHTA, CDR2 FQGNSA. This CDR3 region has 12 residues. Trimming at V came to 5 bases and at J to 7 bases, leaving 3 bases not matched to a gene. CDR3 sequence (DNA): TGTGCCAGCAGCCTGACAGGGGCTGGCTACACCTTC. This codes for CASSLTGAGYTF.

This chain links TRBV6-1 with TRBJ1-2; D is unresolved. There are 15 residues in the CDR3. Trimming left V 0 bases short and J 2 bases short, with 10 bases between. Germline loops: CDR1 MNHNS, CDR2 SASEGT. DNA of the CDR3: TGTGCCAGCAGTGAAGCCCACACAGAAAACTATGGCTACACCTTC. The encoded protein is CASSEAHTENYGYTF.

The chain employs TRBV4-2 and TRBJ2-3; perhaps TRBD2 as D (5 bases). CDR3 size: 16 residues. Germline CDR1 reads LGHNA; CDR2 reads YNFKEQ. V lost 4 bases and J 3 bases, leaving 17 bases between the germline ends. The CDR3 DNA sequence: TGTGCCAGCAGCCCACCCGGGCGAGGGATGACAGATACGCAGTATTTT. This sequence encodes CASSPPGRGMTDTQYF.

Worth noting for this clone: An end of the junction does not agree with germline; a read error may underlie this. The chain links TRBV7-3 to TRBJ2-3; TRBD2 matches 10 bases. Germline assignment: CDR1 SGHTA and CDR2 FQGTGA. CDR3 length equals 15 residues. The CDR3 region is CASGLASGGGDTQYF. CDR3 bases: TGTGCCAGCGGCTTAGCTAGCGGGGGAGGAGATACGCAGTATTTT.

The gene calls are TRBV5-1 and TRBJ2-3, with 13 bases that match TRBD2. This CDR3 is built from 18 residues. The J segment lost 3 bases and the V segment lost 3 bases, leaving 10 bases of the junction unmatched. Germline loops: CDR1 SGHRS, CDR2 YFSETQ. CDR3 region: CASSSGTSGVFWTDTQYF. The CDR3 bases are TGCGCCAGCAGCTCGGGGACTAGCGGGGTGTTTTGGACAGATACGCAGTATTTT.

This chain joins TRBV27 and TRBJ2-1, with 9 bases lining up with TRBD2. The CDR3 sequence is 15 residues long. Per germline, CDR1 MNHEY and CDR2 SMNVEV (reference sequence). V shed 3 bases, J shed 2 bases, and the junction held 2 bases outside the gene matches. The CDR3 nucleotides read TGTGCCAGCAGTTTTGGGACTAGCACCTACAATGAGCAGTTCTTC. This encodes CASSFGTSTYNEQFF.

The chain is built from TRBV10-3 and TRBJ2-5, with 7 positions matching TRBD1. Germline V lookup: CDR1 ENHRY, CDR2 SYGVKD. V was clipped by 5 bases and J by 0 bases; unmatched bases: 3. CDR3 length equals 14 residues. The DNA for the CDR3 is TGTGCCATCAGTCCTGACAGGGACCAAGAGACCCAGTACTTC. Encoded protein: CAISPDRDQETQYF.

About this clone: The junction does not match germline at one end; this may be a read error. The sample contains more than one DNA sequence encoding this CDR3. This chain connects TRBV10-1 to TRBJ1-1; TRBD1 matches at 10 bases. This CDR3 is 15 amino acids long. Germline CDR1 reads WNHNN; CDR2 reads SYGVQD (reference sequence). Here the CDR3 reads CASSQIRDRGAEAFF. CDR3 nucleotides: TGCGCCAGCAGTCAAATCCGGGACAGGGGCGCTGAGGCTTTCTTT.

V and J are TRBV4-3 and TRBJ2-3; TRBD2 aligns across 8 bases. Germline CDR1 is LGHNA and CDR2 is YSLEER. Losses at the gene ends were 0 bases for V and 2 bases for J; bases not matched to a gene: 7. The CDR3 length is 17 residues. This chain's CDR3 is CASSQDLAGGTTDTQYF. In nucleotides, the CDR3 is TGCGCCAGCAGCCAAGATTTGGCGGGGGGAACCACAGATACGCAGTATTTT.

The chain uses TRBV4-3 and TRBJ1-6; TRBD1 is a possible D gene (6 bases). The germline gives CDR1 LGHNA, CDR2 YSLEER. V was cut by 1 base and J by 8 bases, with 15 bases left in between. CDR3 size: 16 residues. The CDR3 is CASSQVLGGAYSPLHF. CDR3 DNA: TGCGCCAGCAGCCAAGTCTTGGGGGGGGCCTATTCACCCCTCCACTTT.

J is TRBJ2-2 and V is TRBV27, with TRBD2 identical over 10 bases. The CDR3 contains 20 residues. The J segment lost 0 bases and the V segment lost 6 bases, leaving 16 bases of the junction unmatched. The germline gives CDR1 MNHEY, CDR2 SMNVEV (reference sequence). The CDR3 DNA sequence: TGTGCCAGCAGAGAATTGAAGCGGGGGGGCACATTCGCGAACACCGGGGAGCTGTTTTTT. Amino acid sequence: CASRELKRGGTFANTGELFF.

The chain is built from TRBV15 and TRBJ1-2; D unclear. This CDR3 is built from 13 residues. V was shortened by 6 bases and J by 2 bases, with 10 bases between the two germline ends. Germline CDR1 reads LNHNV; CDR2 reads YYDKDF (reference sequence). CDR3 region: CATSTGYNYGYTF. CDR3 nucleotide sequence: TGTGCCACCAGTACCGGGTACAACTATGGCTACACCTTC.

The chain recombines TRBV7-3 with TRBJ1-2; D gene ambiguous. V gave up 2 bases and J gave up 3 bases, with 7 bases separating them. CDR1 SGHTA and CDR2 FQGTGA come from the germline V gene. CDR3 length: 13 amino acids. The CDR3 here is CASSLEPDYGYTF. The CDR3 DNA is TGTGCCAGCAGCTTAGAACCGGACTATGGCTACACCTTC.

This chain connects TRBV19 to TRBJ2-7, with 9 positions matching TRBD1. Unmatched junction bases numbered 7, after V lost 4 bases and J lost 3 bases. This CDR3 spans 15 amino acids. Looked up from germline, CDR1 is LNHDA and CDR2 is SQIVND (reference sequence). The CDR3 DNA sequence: TGTGCCAGTAGTAGGGCAGGACAGGGGTTCTACGAGCAGTACTTC. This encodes CASSRAGQGFYEQYF.

CDR3 nucleotide sequence: TGCGCCAGCAGCTGGGGGTTCCGGGGGGACTATGGCTACACCTTC. Encoded protein: CASSWGFRGDYGYTF. The V gene is TRBV5-1, the J gene TRBJ1-2; D might be TRBD1 (5 bases). The CDR3 has 15 residues. With 3 bases removed from V and 3 bases from J, the gap between germline ends came to 15 bases. Germline CDR1 SGHRS, CDR2 YFSETQ. Drawing the rest from reference TRBV5-1 and TRBJ1-2, the complete variable domain is KAGVTQTPRYLIKTRGQQVTLSCSPISGHRSVSWYQQTPGQGLQFLFEYFSETQRNKGNFPGRFSGRQFSNSRSEMNVSTLELGDSALYLCASSWGFRGDYGYTFGSGTRLTVV.

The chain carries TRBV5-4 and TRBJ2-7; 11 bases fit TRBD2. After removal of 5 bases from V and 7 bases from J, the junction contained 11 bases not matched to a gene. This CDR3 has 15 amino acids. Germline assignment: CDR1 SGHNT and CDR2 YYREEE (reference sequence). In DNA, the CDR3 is TGTGCCAGCAGAGCTAGCGGGGGGCCGGTTAGGGAGCAGTACTTC. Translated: CASRASGGPVREQYF.

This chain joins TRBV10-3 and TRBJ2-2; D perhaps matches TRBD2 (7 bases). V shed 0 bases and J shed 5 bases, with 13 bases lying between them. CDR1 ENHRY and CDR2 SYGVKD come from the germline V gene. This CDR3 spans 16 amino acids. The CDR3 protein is CAISESGGRETGELFF. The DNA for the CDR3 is TGTGCCATCAGTGAGTCGGGGGGGCGCGAAACCGGGGAGCTGTTTTTT.

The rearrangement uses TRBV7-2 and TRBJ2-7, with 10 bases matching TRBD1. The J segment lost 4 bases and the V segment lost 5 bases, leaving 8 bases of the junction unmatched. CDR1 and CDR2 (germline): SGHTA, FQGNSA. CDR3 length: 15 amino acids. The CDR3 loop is CASSPGGTGVYEQYF. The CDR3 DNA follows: TGTGCCAGCAGCCCCGGCGGGACAGGGGTTTACGAGCAGTACTTC.

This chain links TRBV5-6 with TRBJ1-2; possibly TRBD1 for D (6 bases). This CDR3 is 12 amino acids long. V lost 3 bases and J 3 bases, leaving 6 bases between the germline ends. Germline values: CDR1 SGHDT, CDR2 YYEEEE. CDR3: CASSYRDYGYTF. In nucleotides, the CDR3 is TGTGCCAGCAGCTACAGGGACTATGGCTACACCTTC.

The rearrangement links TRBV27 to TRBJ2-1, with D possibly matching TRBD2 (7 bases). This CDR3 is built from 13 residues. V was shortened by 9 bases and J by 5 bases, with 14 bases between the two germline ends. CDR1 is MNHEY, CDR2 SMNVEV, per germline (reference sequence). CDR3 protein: CASWGGIHNEQFF. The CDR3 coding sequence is TGTGCCAGTTGGGGGGGCATACACAATGAGCAGTTCTTC.

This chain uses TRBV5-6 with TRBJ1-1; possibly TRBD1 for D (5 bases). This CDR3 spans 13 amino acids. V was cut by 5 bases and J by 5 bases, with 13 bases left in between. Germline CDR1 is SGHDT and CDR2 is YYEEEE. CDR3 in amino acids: CASSSARGTEAFF. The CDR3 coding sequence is TGTGCCAGCAGTTCTGCCCGGGGGACTGAAGCTTTCTTT.

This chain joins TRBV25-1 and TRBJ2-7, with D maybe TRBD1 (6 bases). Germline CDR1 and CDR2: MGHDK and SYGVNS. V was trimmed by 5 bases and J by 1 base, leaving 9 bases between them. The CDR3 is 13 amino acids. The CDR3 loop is CASSLQGSYEQYF. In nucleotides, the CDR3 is TGTGCCAGCAGTTTACAGGGATCCTACGAGCAGTACTTC.

The CDR3 region has the DNA TGTGCCAGCAGTTACTCGGCGGGCGGGGCTGAGCAGTTCTTC. Translated, it gives CASSYSAGGAEQFF. This chain links TRBV6-5 with TRBJ2-1; maybe TRBD2 (6 bases). The V gene lost 0 bases and the J gene lost 9 bases, with 12 bases spanning the gap. CDR1 and CDR2 (germline): MNHEY, SVGAGI. CDR3 length equals 14 residues.

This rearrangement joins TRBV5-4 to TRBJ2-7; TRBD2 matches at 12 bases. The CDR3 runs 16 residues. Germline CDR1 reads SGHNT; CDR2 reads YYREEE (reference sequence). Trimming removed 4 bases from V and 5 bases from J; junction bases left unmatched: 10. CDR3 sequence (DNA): TGTGCCAGCAGCCCTGGTCTAGCGGGGGGGCTTGACGAGCAGTACTTC. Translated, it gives CASSPGLAGGLDEQYF.

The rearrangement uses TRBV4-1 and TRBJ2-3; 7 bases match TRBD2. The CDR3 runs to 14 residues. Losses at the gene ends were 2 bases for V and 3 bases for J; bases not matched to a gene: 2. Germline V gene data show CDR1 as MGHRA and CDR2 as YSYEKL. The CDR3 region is CASSQMGGTDTQYF. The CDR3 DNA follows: TGCGCCAGCAGCCAAATGGGGGGGACAGATACGCAGTATTTT.

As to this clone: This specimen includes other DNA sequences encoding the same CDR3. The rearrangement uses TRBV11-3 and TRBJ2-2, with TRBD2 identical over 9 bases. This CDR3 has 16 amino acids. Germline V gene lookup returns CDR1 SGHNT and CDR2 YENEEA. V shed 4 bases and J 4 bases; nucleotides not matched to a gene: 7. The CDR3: CASSSLAGAPTGELFF. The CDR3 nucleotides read TGTGCCAGCAGCTCCTTAGCGGGGGCCCCCACCGGGGAGCTGTTTTTT.

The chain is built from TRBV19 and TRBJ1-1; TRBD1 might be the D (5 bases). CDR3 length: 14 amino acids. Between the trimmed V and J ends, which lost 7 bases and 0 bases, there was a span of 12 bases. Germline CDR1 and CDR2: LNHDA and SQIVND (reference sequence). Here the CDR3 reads CASTIGGLNTEAFF. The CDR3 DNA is TGTGCCAGTACCATCGGGGGATTGAACACTGAAGCTTTCTTT. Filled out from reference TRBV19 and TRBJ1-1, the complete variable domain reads DGGITQSPKYLFRKEGQNVTLSCEQNLNHDAMYWYRQDPGQGLRLIYYSQIVNDFQKGDIAEGYSVSREKKESFPLTVTSAQKNPTAFYLCASTIGGLNTEAFFGQGTRLTVV.

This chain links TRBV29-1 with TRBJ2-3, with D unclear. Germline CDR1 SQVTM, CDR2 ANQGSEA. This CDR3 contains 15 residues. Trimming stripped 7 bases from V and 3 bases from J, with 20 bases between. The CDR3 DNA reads TGCAGCGCCCAGAACCCTAGAAAACCTACAGATACGCAGTATTTT. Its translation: CSAQNPRKPTDTQYF.

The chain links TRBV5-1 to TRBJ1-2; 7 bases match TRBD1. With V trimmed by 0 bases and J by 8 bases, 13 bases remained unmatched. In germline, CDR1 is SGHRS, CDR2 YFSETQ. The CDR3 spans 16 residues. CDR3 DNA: TGCGCCAGCAGCTTGGCCCCCTCCAGACAGGGAGGAGGCTACACCTTC. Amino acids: CASSLAPSRQGGGYTF.

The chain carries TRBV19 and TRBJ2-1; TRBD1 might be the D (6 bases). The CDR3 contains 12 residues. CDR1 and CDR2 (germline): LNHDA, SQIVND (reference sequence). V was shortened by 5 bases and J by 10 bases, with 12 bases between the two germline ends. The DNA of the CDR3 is TGTGCCAGTAGTCAGGGGACGATCGAGCAGTTCTTC. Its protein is CASSQGTIEQFF.

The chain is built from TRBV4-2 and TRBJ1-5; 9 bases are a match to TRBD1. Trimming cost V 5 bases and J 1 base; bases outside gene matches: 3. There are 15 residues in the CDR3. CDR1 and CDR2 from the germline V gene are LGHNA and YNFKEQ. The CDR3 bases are TGTGCCAGCAGCGCGGACAGGGGAAGCAATCAGCCCCAGCATTTT. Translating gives CASSADRGSNQPQHF.